This T cell receptor (beta chain) was recorded in a study of technical replicates of blood from a handful of donors. V lost 6 bases and J lost 1, with 16 bases in between. In germline, CDR1 is SGHRS, CDR2 YFSETQ. This CDR3 region has 15 residues. Clones were sequenced by immunoSEQ multiplex PCR, and TCRdb holds only the in-frame ones, with some missing. The repertoire includes tens of thousands of clones, roughly 96% of them detected once, and roughly 0.2% sits in the top ten. The TCR was taken from a human donor in good health. The sample was T cells isolated from PBMCs. The genes are TRBV5-1 and TRBJ2-5, with unresolved D. CDR3 bases: TGCGCCAGCACTAGAGTTACGGTAGGCCAAGAGACCCAGTACTTC. Translation gives CASTRVTVGQETQYF.